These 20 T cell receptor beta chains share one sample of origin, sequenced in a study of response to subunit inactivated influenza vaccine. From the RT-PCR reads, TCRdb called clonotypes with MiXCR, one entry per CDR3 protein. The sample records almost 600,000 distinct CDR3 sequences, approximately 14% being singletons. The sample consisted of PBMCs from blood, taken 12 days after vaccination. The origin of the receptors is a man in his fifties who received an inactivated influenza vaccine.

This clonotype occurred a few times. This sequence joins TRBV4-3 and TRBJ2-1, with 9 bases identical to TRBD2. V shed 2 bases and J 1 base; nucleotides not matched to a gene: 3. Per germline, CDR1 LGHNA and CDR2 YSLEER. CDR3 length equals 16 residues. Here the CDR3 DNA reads TGCGCCAGCAGCCAAACTACTAGCGGGTCCTACAATGAGCAGTTCTTC. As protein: CASSQTTSGSYNEQFF.

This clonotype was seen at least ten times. CDR3 nucleotide sequence: TGTGCCAGCAGTCTCTGGACAGAGGACGAGCAGTACTTC. It is translated as CASSLWTEDEQYF. This chain uses TRBV12-3 or TRBV12-4 with TRBJ2-7, with D tentatively TRBD1 (6 bases). The CDR3 extends over 13 amino acids. Trimming cost V 5 bases and J 5 bases, with 13 bases left between them.

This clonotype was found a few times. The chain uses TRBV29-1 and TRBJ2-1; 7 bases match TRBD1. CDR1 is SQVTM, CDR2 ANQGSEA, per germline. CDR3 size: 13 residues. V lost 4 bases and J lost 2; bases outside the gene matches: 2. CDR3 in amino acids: CSVGQGPYNEQFF. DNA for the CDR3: TGCAGCGTTGGACAGGGCCCCTACAATGAGCAGTTCTTC.

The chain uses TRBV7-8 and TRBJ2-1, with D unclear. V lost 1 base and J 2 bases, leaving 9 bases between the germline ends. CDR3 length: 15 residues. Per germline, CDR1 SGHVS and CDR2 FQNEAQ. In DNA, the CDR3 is TGTGCCAGCAGCTTAGAATACTGGACCTACAATGAGCAGTTCTTC. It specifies CASSLEYWTYNEQFF.

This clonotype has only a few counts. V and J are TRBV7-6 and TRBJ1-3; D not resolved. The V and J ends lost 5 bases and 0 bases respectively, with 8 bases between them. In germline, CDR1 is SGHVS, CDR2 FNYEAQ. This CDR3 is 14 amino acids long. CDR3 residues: CASSPESSGNTIYF. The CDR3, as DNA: TGTGCCAGCAGCCCAGAGAGCTCTGGAAACACCATATATTTT.

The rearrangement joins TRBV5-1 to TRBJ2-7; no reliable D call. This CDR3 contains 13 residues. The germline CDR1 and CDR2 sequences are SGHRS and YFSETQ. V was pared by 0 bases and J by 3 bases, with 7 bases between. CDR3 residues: CASSLDPYYEQYF. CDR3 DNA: TGCGCCAGCAGCTTGGATCCCTACTACGAGCAGTACTTC.

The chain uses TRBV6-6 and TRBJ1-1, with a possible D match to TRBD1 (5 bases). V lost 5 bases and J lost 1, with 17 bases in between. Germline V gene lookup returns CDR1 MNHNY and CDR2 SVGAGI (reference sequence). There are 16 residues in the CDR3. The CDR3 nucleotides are TGTGCCAGCAGTCCACAGGACCTCATACGGAACACTGAAGCTTTCTTT. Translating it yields CASSPQDLIRNTEAFF.

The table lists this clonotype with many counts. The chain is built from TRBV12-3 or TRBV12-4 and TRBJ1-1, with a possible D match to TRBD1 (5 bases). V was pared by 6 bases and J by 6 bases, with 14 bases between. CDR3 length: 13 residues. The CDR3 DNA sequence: TGTGCCAGCAGCAATCGACAGCCCCCTGAAGCTTTCTTT. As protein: CASSNRQPPEAFF.

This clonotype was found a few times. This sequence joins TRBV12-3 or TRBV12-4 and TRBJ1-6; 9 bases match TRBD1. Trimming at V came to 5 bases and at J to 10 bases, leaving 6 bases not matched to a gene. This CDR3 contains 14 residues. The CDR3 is CASSSTGGESPLHF. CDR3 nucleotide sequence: TGTGCCAGCAGTAGCACAGGGGGCGAATCACCCCTCCACTTT.

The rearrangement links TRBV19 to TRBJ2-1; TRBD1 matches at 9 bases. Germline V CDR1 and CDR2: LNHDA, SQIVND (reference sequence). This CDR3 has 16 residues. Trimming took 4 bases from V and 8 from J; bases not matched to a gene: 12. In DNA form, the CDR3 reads TGTGCCAGTAGTAGTTTGGGGACAGGGAGTTATCATGAGCAGTTCTTC. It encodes CASSSLGTGSYHEQFF.

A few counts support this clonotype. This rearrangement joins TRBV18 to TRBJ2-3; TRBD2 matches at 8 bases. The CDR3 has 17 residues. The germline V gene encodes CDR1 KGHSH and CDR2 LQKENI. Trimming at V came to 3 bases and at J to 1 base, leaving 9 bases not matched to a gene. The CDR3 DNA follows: TGTGCCAGCTCACCTACGCACCATAGCGGGGGCACAGATACGCAGTATTTT. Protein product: CASSPTHHSGGTDTQYF.

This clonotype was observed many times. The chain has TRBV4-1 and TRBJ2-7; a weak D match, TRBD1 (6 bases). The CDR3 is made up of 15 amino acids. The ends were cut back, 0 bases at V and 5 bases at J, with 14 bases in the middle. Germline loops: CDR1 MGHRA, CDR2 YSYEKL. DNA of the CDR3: TGCGCCAGCAGCCAAGAACAGGGACCAAGAGACGAGCAGTACTTC. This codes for CASSQEQGPRDEQYF.

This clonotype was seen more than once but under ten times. The CDR3 is CASSQAGRGAYNEQFF. CDR3 coding DNA: TGTGCCAGCAGCCAAGCGGGCAGGGGAGCCTACAATGAGCAGTTCTTC. J is TRBJ2-1 and V is TRBV4-2; D might be TRBD1 (6 bases). The CDR3 loop spans 16 amino acids. V was clipped by 1 base and J by 2 bases, with 12 bases between them. The V gene's germline CDR1 is LGHNA and CDR2 YNFKEQ.

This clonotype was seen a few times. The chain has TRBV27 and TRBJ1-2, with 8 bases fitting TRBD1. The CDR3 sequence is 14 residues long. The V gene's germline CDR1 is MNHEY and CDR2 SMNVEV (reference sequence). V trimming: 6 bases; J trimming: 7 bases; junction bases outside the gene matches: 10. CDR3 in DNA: TGTGCCAGCAGGTCCATCAGGGGGCAGGGTGGCTACACCTTC. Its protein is CASRSIRGQGGYTF.

The CDR3 DNA reads TGTGCCAGCAGTTTAACCAGTGGTGAGCAGTTCTTC. Translating gives CASSLTSGEQFF. The V and J genes are TRBV12-3 or TRBV12-4 and TRBJ2-1, with D uncertain. There are 12 residues in the CDR3. V lost 2 bases, J lost 9 bases, and 8 bases lay in between.

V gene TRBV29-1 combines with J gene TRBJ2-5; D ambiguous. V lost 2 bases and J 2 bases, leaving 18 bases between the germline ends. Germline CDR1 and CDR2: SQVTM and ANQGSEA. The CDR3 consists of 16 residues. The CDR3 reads CSVENLENFLQETQYF. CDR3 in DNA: TGCAGCGTTGAAAATTTGGAGAACTTCCTACAAGAGACCCAGTACTTC.

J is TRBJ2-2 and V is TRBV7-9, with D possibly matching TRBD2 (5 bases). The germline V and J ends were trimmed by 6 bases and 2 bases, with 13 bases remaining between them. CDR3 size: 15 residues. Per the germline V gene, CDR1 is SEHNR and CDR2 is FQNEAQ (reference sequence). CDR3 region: CASRIATTNTGELFF. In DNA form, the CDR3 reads TGTGCCAGCAGAATAGCGACAACAAACACCGGGGAGCTGTTTTTT.

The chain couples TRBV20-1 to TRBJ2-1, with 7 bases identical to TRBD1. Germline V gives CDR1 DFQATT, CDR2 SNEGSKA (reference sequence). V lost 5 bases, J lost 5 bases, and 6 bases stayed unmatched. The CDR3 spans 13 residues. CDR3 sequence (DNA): TGCAGTGCTTCCGGGGACAGCAACAATGAGCAGTTCTTC. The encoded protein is CSASGDSNNEQFF.

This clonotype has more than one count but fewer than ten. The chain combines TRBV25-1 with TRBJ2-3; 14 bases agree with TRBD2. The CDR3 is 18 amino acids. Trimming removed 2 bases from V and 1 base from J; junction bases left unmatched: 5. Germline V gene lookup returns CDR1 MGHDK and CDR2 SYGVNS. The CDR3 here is CASSEIGLAGGRTDTQYF. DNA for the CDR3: TGTGCCAGCAGTGAAATCGGACTAGCGGGGGGACGCACAGATACGCAGTATTTT.

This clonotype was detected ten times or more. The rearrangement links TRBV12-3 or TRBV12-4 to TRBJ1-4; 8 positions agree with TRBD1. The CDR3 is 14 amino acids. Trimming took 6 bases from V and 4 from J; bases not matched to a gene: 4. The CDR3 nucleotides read TGTGCCAGCAGGGGACAGGCCCTTAATGAAAAACTGTTTTTT. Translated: CASRGQALNEKLFF.